Ten or more counts support the clone carrying this TCR beta chain. Its antigen is not known. This record belongs to a study of early T cells in non-severe SARS-CoV-2 infection. At the level of the study: Chains were unpaired, as sequencing was done on bulk RNA from unsorted whole blood.

Researchers tagged individual cDNA molecules with unique molecular identifiers. A single record per CDR3 protein comes from TCRdb applying MiXCR to the 5' RACE reads. This table has approximately 30,000 distinct CDR3 sequences, around 6% appearing once. The study, taken as a whole, reports: Using VDJdb, the matching emphasized anti-spike CD8 responses while missing private and CD4 specificities.

Germline V gives CDR1 SGDLS, CDR2 YYNGEE. The CDR3 totals 15 residues. V lost 4 bases to trimming and J lost 1 base, with 13 bases between them. Specimen: whole blood. This receptor was taken from an adult who was a healthcare worker with PCR-confirmed SARS-CoV-2 infection or an uninfected control (not recorded which). This chain uses TRBV9 with TRBJ2-3, with D maybe TRBD1 (7 bases). Here the CDR3 DNA reads TGTGCCAGCAGCCCAGGGGGGCACGGCACAGATACGCAGTATTTT. Translation: CASSPGGHGTDTQYF.